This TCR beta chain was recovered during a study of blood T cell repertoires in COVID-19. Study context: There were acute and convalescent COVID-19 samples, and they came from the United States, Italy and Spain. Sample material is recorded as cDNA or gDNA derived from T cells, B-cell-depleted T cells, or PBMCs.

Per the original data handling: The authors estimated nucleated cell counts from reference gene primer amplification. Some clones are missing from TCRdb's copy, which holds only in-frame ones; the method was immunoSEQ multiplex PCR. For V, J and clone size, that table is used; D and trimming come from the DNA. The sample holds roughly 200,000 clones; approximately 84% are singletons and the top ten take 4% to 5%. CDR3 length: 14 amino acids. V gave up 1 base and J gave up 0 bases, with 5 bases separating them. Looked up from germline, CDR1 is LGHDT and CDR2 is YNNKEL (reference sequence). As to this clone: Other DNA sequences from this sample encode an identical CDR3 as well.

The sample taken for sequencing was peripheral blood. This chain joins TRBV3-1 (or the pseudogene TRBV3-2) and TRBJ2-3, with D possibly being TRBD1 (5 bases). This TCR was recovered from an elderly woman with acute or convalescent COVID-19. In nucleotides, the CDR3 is TGTGCCAGCAGCCAAGCAGGGAGCACAGATACGCAGTATTTT. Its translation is CASSQAGSTDTQYF.